A single sample is the source of the 22 T cell receptor beta chains below, sequenced in a study of T cell responses to AZD1222 COVID-19 vaccine. Sequencing was performed with immunoSEQ multiplex PCR; in TCRdb, only in-frame clones are kept and a portion is missing. This sample carries 95,000 to 100,000 clones, around 87% of them seen once, and the ten largest clones take about 9.4%. The source material was peripheral blood, sampled 28 days after the second AZD1222 dose. The source of these receptors is an adult who received the AZD1222 COVID-19 vaccine.

The genes are TRBV6-1 and TRBJ1-2; D is perhaps TRBD1 (6 bases). Germline V gene lookup returns CDR1 MNHNS and CDR2 SASEGT. V lost 2 bases and J lost 4, with 20 bases in between. The CDR3 contains 17 residues. The CDR3 bases are TGTGCCAGCAGTGAATCCCGCGGGGGGGCGGCGAGCTATGGCTACACCTTC. It translates to CASSESRGGAASYGYTF.

The V and J genes are TRBV11-2 and TRBJ2-3, with 12 bases identical to TRBD2. Germline CDR1 reads SGHAT; CDR2 reads FQNNGV. J lost 8 bases, V lost 5 bases, and 14 bases had no gene match. CDR3 size: 17 residues. CDR3 nucleotides: TGTGCCAGCAGCCCGAGACTAGCGGGGGCCCTCCCGGGTACGCAGTATTTT. Translation: CASSPRLAGALPGTQYF.

This chain joins TRBV7-3 and TRBJ2-2, with no clear D. With 6 bases removed from V and 5 bases from J, the gap between germline ends came to 7 bases. Per germline, CDR1 SGHTA and CDR2 FQGTGA. The length of the CDR3 is 12 residues. CDR3 residues: CASSSGTGELFF. In nucleotides, the CDR3 is TGTGCCAGCAGTTCCGGGACCGGGGAGCTGTTTTTT.

The J gene is TRBJ2-6, the V gene TRBV7-3; perhaps TRBD2 as D (5 bases). CDR1 and CDR2 from the germline V gene are SGHTA and FQGTGA. CDR3 length equals 17 residues. The ends were cut back, 0 bases at V and 0 bases at J, with 9 bases in the middle. The CDR3 nucleotides are TGTGCCAGCAGCTTAACCGCAACTAGCTCTGGGGCCAACGTCCTGACTTTC. This sequence encodes CASSLTATSSGANVLTF.

This chain uses TRBV19 with TRBJ2-7; 9 positions agree with TRBD2. The CDR3 contains 13 residues. With 6 bases clipped from V and 2 bases from J, the junction kept 2 bases outside the gene matches. The germline gives CDR1 LNHDA, CDR2 SQIVND (reference sequence). CDR3 sequence reads: CASRSSGAYEQYF. CDR3 in DNA: TGTGCCAGTAGGTCTAGCGGGGCCTACGAGCAGTACTTC.

This chain uses TRBV5-1 with TRBJ1-2, with no clear D. The CDR3 spans 14 residues. Trimming pared 4 bases from V and 6 bases from J, leaving 16 bases between. CDR1 is SGHRS and CDR2 is YFSETQ in the germline V gene. CDR3 protein: CASSILGLYDGYTF. CDR3 coding DNA: TGCGCCAGCAGCATCTTGGGGTTGTACGATGGCTACACCTTC.

This chain joins TRBV28 and TRBJ1-2; unclear D gene. Trimming shortened V by 5 bases and J by 0 bases, and 16 bases separated the two germline ends. Germline V gene sequence: CDR1 MDHEN, CDR2 SYDVKM. The CDR3 totals 16 residues. The CDR3 protein is CASSAVGLGTNYGYTF. The DNA of the CDR3 is TGTGCCAGCAGTGCGGTTGGGCTGGGAACTAACTATGGCTACACCTTC.

The genes are TRBV2 and TRBJ2-7, with 10 bases fitting TRBD1. Germline assignment: CDR1 SNHLY and CDR2 FYNNEI. J gave up 6 bases and V 6 bases, and 8 bases lay outside the gene matches. The CDR3 loop spans 14 amino acids. The CDR3 sequence is CASSDVTGGTEQYF. CDR3 DNA sequence: TGTGCCAGCAGCGACGTGACAGGGGGCACCGAGCAGTACTTC. The full variable domain, its missing parts supplied by reference TRBV2 and TRBJ2-7, is EPEVTQTPSHQVTQMGQEVILRCVPISNHLYFYWYRQILGQKVEFLVSFYNNEISEKSEIFDDQFSVERPDGSNFTLKIRSTKLEDSAMYFCASSDVTGGTEQYFGPGTRLTVT.

The V call is TRBV19, the J call TRBJ1-1; 9 bases are shared with TRBD1. Germline lookup yields CDR1 LNHDA and CDR2 SQIVND (reference sequence). V dropped 4 bases and J dropped 2; count of bases not matched to a gene: 2. CDR3 size: 14 residues. CDR3 in DNA: TGTGCCAGTAGTACACAGGGGGCCAACACTGAAGCTTTCTTT. Its protein product is CASSTQGANTEAFF.

The J gene is TRBJ2-1, the V gene TRBV3-1 (or the pseudogene TRBV3-2); 10 positions match TRBD2. This CDR3 has 17 amino acids. Germline loops: CDR1 LGHDT, CDR2 YNNKEL (reference sequence). Trimming at V came to 0 bases and at J to 4 bases, leaving 6 bases not matched to a gene. The CDR3 nucleotides read TGTGCCAGCAGCCAAGATACGCTAGCGGGGGTATACAATGAGCAGTTCTTC. Translation: CASSQDTLAGVYNEQFF.

This clone was observed once. This chain links TRBV2 with TRBJ2-7, with D perhaps matching TRBD1 (6 bases). V shed 7 bases and J shed 4 bases, with 14 bases lying between them. In germline, CDR1 is SNHLY, CDR2 FYNNEI. The CDR3 has 13 amino acids. In DNA form, the CDR3 reads TGTGCCAGCACCGCGACAGGCATTTACGAGCAGTACTTC. This translates into CASTATGIYEQYF.

The J gene is TRBJ2-1, the V gene TRBV7-6; no firm D call. This CDR3 spans 15 amino acids. With 3 bases removed from V and 0 bases from J, the gap between germline ends came to 9 bases. Germline CDR1 and CDR2: SGHVS and FNYEAQ. The CDR3 DNA reads as TGTGCCAGCAGCTTCGCGAAGAGCTCCTACAATGAGCAGTTCTTC. Translating gives CASSFAKSSYNEQFF.

The chain combines TRBV11-2 with TRBJ2-7; D remains unclear. The germline CDR1 and CDR2 sequences are SGHAT and FQNNGV. CDR3 length equals 14 residues. V lost 0 bases and J 6 bases, leaving 12 bases between the germline ends. CDR3 nucleotide sequence: TGTGCCAGCAGCTTAGATCCCCAGTCCCCCGAGCAGTACTTC. The encoded protein is CASSLDPQSPEQYF. Drawing the rest from reference TRBV11-2 and TRBJ2-7, the complete variable domain is EAGVAQSPRYKIIEKRQSVAFWCNPISGHATLYWYQQILGQGPKLLIQFQNNGVVDDSQLPKDRFSAERLKGVDSTLKIQPAKLEDSAVYLCASSLDPQSPEQYFGPGTRLTVT.

This chain uses TRBV5-5 with TRBJ1-5, with D maybe TRBD1 (6 bases). CDR1 and CDR2 (germline): SGHKS, YYEKEE (reference sequence). This CDR3 has 18 residues. With 2 bases removed from V and 3 bases from J, the gap between germline ends came to 21 bases. This chain's CDR3 is CASSLIMTGGGYNQPQHF. CDR3 in DNA: TGTGCCAGCAGCTTAATAATGACGGGGGGCGGCTACAATCAGCCCCAGCATTTT.

The rearrangement joins TRBV7-9 to TRBJ1-2, with 9 positions matching TRBD1. V shed 1 base and J 7 bases; nucleotides not matched to a gene: 10. This CDR3 region has 16 residues. The germline V gene has CDR1 SEHNR and CDR2 FQNEAQ (reference sequence). CDR3 amino acids: CASSLEWGQGSFGYTF. CDR3 sequence (DNA): TGTGCCAGCAGCTTAGAGTGGGGACAGGGATCCTTTGGCTACACCTTC.

The CDR3, as DNA: TGTGCCAGCACCCAAGAGGGACCGGGAACCGGGGAGCTGTTTTTT. Its protein is CASTQEGPGTGELFF. The chain uses TRBV2 and TRBJ2-2; either TRBD1 or TRBD2 may fit D (5 bases each). This CDR3 has 15 amino acids. Germline values: CDR1 SNHLY, CDR2 FYNNEI. With 7 bases removed from V and 5 bases from J, the gap between germline ends came to 17 bases.

The CDR3 nucleotides read TGCGCCAGCAGCGAAAAGGGACAGCATGAAAAACTGTTTTTT. The encoded protein is CASSEKGQHEKLFF. This chain links TRBV5-1 with TRBJ1-4, with TRBD1 matching over 7 bases. The length of the CDR3 is 14 residues. Trimming cost V 4 bases and J 6 bases; bases outside gene matches: 6. Germline V gene lookup returns CDR1 SGHRS and CDR2 YFSETQ.

The chain has TRBV5-1 and TRBJ1-4; D gene ambiguous. The germline gives CDR1 SGHRS, CDR2 YFSETQ. Trimming pared 2 bases from V and 3 bases from J, leaving 8 bases between. CDR3 size: 14 residues. CDR3 nucleotide sequence: TGCGCCAGCAGCTTTGATGGTCCTAATGAAAAACTGTTTTTT. Amino acids: CASSFDGPNEKLFF.

The V and J genes are TRBV20-1 and TRBJ2-7, with 7 nucleotides matching TRBD1. The CDR3 consists of 13 residues. Trimming at V came to 4 bases and at J to 3 bases, leaving 6 bases not matched to a gene. Germline assignment: CDR1 DFQATT and CDR2 SNEGSKA (reference sequence). DNA of the CDR3: TGCAGTGCTAATGACAGGGTTGTCTACGAGCAGTACTTC. This codes for CSANDRVVYEQYF.

V is TRBV11-2 and J is TRBJ2-5, with 10 nucleotides matching TRBD1. V was clipped by 1 base and J by 5 bases; unmatched bases: 4. The CDR3 length is 15 residues. CDR1 and CDR2 from the germline V gene are SGHAT and FQNNGV. CDR3 sequence (DNA): TGTGCCAGCAGCTTAGGGGGACAGGGGTGGGAGACCCAGTACTTC. Encoded protein: CASSLGGQGWETQYF.

In its sample, this clone was seen once. The chain combines TRBV30 with TRBJ2-3; no reliable D call. V was pared by 2 bases and J by 2 bases, with 20 bases between. Germline V gene lookup returns CDR1 GTSNPN and CDR2 SVGIG (reference sequence). This CDR3 is 17 amino acids long. CDR3 sequence (DNA): TGTGCCTGGAGTCCTTTCCGACCCAGCAGCTACACAGATACGCAGTATTTT. This gives the protein CAWSPFRPSSYTDTQYF. Together with reference TRBV30 and TRBJ2-3, the CDR3 gives the full variable domain: SQTIHQWPATLVQPVGSPLSLECTVEGTSNPNLYWYRQAAGRGLQLLFYSVGIGQISSEVPQNLSASRPQDRQFILSSKKLLLSDSGFYLCAWSPFRPSSYTDTQYFGPGTRLTVL.

The rearrangement joins TRBV3-1 (or the pseudogene TRBV3-2) to TRBJ2-7, with 9 positions matching TRBD1. The V gene's germline CDR1 is LGHDT and CDR2 YNNKEL (reference sequence). This CDR3 spans 15 amino acids. The V segment lost 0 bases and the J segment 4 bases; nucleotides outside the gene matches: 4. The CDR3, as DNA: TGTGCCAGCAGCCAAGAACCCGGGACAGGGTACGAGCAGTACTTC. Translating it yields CASSQEPGTGYEQYF.